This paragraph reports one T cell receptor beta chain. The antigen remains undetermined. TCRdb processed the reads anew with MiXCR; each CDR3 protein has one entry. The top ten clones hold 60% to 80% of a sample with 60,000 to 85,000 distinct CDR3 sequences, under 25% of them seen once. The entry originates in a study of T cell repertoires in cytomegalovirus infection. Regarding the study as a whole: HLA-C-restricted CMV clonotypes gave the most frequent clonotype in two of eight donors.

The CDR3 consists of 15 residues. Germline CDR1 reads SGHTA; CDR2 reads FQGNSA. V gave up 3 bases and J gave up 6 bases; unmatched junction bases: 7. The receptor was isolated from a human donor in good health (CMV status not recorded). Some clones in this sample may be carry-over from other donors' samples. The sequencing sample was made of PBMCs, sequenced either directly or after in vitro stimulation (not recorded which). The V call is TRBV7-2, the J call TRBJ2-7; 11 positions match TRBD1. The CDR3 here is CASSFTGQGVGEQYF. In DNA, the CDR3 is TGTGCCAGCAGCTTTACGGGACAGGGGGTCGGCGAGCAGTACTTC.